One and the same sample provided the 6 T cell receptor beta chains below, sequenced in a study of blood T cell repertoires in COVID-19. Repertoires were generated with immunoSEQ multiplex PCR, while TCRdb's copy carries only in-frame clones and drops some. Altogether 120,000 to 150,000 clones are present, roughly 76% being singletons, with the ten largest covering 7% to 9%. The sequenced sample consisted of peripheral blood. These receptors all come from a human donor with acute or convalescent COVID-19. The donor label of this sample is uncertain.

The chain's CDR3 is CASSLLTSGAYFDNEQFF. The CDR3 region has the DNA TGTGCCAGCAGCCTCCTGACTAGCGGGGCCTACTTCGACAATGAGCAGTTCTTC. V gene TRBV6-2 or TRBV6-3 combines with J gene TRBJ2-1, with 11 bases lining up with TRBD2. The CDR3 has 18 amino acids. Trimming cost V 6 bases and J 5 bases; bases outside gene matches: 15. Germline CDR1 and CDR2: MNHEY and SVGEGT.

This rearrangement joins TRBV29-1 to TRBJ1-5, with 7 bases lining up with TRBD1. CDR3 length: 14 amino acids. CDR1 and CDR2 from the germline V gene are SQVTM and ANQGSEA. The V and J ends lost 4 bases and 4 bases, in that order; junction bases with no gene match: 7. The CDR3 DNA is TGCAGCGTTGTTTGGACAGGACTTAATCAGCCCCAGCATTTT. Amino acid sequence: CSVVWTGLNQPQHF.

The chain has TRBV18 and TRBJ2-5; perhaps TRBD2 as D (6 bases). CDR1 is KGHSH, CDR2 LQKENI, per germline. V was clipped by 5 bases and J by 5 bases, with 15 bases between them. The CDR3 contains 14 residues. CDR3 sequence reads: CASSSGLARETQYF. The CDR3 nucleotides read TGTGCCAGCTCATCGGGACTTGCGAGGGAGACCCAGTACTTC.

The rearrangement uses TRBV5-4 and TRBJ2-7; a weak D match, TRBD2 (5 bases). The V end lost 0 bases, the J end lost 2 bases, and 9 bases lay between the germline ends. The CDR3 totals 14 residues. Germline V gene data show CDR1 as SGHNT and CDR2 as YYREEE (reference sequence). CDR3 sequence: CASSLGGLPYEQYF. The CDR3 DNA is TGTGCCAGCAGCTTGGGCGGGCTCCCCTACGAGCAGTACTTC.

The J gene is TRBJ1-5, the V gene TRBV7-8; D is ambiguous. Looked up from germline, CDR1 is SGHVS and CDR2 is FQNEAQ. The CDR3 runs to 14 residues. Trimming left V 3 bases short and J 0 bases short, with 6 bases between. The CDR3 spells CASSLRSSNQPQHF. CDR3 DNA sequence: TGTGCCAGCAGCTTGAGGAGTAGCAATCAGCCCCAGCATTTT.

V gene TRBV28 combines with J gene TRBJ2-5; TRBD1 matches at 8 bases. V gave up 6 bases and J gave up 6 bases; unmatched junction bases: 9. The CDR3 runs to 14 residues. In germline, CDR1 is MDHEN, CDR2 SYDVKM. DNA for the CDR3: TGTGCCAGCAGGCCTACAGGGGGGAGGCAGACCCAGTACTTC. It yields the protein CASRPTGGRQTQYF.